These 5 T cell receptor beta chains share one sample of origin, sequenced in a study of preoperative IRX-2 immunotherapy in early breast cancer (dated by TCRdb to between 2018 and 2021). Libraries were built with the immunoSEQ multiplex PCR assay. The clones in this table, taken by TCRdb from immuneACCESS, are in-frame only. Not every clone is retained; where verified, under half of the shortfall comes from an unresolved V gene, and the cause of the rest is unknown. The sample table holds under 4,500 clones, of which roughly two thirds were seen once. 7.3% of the sample is held by the ten biggest clonotypes. In light of the paper, this sample's treatment or condition label describes: preoperative locoregional IRX-2 cytokine immunotherapy. The source material was tumor tissue, sampled after IRX-2 immunotherapy. Every receptor here comes from a human donor with breast cancer.

The genes are TRBV5-1 and TRBJ1-3; 7 nucleotides line up with TRBD1. V was clipped by 4 bases and J by 0 bases; unmatched bases: 4. The length of the CDR3 is 15 residues. Germline loops: CDR1 SGHRS, CDR2 YFSETQ. In DNA form, the CDR3 reads TGCGCCAGCAGCGGGGGGGACAGCTCTGGAAACACCATATATTTT. This translates into CASSGGDSSGNTIYF.

The rearrangement joins TRBV28 to TRBJ2-7; the D gene could be TRBD1 or TRBD2 (5 bases each). Trimming shortened V by 5 bases and J by 2 bases, and 16 bases separated the two germline ends. The CDR3 length is 15 residues. From germline, CDR1 is MDHEN and CDR2 SYDVKM. The CDR3 region has the DNA TGTGCCAGCAGTCATGGGGGAAACCTACCCTACGAGCAGTACGTC. Residues: CASSHGGNLPYEQYV.

V usage is TRBV28 and J usage is TRBJ2-3; perhaps D is TRBD1 or TRBD2 (5 bases each). The germline V gene has CDR1 MDHEN and CDR2 SYDVKM. V was cut by 6 bases and J by 4 bases, with 14 bases left in between. There are 14 residues in the CDR3. Written as DNA, the CDR3 is TGTGCCAGCAGCGACATTCAGGGAGCAGATACGCAGTATTTT. As protein: CASSDIQGADTQYF.

The V gene is TRBV19, the J gene TRBJ1-1, with 11 bases lining up with TRBD1. V lost 7 bases and J lost 1; bases outside the gene matches: 5. The CDR3 is made up of 15 amino acids. CDR1 and CDR2 (germline): LNHDA, SQIVND (reference sequence). The CDR3 region has the DNA TGTGCCAGTATCCCCGGGACAGGGGGGAACACTGAAGCTTTCTTT. Translated, it gives CASIPGTGGNTEAFF.

The gene calls are TRBV5-1 and TRBJ2-1; D possibly uses TRBD1 or TRBD2 (5 bases each). V lost 4 bases, J lost 8 bases, and 19 bases lay in between. Germline CDR1 and CDR2: SGHRS and YFSETQ. This CDR3 spans 15 amino acids. The CDR3 nucleotides are TGCGCCAGCAGCCCGGACCCTAGAGGGGCTGATGAGCAGTTCTTC. Translating it yields CASSPDPRGADEQFF.